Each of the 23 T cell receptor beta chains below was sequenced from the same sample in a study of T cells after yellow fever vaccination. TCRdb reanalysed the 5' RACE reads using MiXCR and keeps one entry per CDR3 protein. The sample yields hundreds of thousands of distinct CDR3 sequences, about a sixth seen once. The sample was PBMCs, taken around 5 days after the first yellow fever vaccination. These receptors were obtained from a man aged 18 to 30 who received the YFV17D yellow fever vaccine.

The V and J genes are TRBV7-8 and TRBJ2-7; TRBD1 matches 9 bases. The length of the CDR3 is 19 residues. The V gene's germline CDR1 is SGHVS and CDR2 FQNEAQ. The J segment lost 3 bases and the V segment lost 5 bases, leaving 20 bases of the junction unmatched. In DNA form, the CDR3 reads TGTGCCAGCAGCCCCCATTTGACAGGGGGAAGACTTGCCGTCTACGAGCAGTACTTC. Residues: CASSPHLTGGRLAVYEQYF.

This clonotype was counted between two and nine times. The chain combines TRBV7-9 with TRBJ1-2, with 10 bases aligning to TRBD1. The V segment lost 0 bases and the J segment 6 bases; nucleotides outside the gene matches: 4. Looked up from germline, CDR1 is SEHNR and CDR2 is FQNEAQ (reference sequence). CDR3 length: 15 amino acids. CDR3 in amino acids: CASSLAPGTGDGYTF. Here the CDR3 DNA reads TGTGCCAGCAGCTTAGCTCCCGGGACAGGGGATGGCTACACCTTC.

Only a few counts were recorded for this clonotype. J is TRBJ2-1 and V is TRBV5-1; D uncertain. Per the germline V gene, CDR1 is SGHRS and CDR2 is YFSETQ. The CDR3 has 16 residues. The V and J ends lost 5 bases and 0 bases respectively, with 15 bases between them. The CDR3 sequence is CASSSDFRSSYNEQFF. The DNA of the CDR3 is TGCGCCAGCAGTTCCGACTTCCGTAGCTCCTACAATGAGCAGTTCTTC.

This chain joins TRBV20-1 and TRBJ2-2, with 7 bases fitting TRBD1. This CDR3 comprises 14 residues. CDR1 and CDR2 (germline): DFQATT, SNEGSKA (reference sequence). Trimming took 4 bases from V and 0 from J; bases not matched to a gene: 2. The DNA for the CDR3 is TGCAGTGCTATGGGACAGTCGAACACCGGGGAGCTGTTTTTT. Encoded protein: CSAMGQSNTGELFF.

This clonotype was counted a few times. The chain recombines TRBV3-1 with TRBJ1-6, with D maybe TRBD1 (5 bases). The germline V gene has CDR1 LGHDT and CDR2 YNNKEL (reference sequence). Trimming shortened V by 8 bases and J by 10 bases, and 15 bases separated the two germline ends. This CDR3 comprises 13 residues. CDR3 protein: CASRGWGESPLHF. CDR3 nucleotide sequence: TGTGCCAGCCGGGGGTGGGGAGAATCACCCCTCCACTTT.

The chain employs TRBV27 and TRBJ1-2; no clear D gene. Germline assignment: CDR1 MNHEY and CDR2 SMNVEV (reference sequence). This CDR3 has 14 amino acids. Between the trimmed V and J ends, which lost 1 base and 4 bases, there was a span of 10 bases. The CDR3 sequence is CASSLFAESYGYTF. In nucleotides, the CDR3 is TGTGCCAGCAGTTTATTCGCCGAGTCCTATGGCTACACCTTC.

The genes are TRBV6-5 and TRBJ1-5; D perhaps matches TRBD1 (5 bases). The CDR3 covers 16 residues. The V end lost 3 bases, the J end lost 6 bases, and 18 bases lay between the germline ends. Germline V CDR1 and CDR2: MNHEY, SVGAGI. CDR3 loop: CASSYILGGVGQPQHF. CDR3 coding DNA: TGTGCCAGCAGTTATATCTTGGGAGGGGTGGGTCAGCCCCAGCATTTT.

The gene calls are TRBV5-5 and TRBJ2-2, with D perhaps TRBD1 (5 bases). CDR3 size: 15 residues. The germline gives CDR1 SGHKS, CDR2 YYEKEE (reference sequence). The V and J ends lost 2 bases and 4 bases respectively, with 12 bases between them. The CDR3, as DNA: TGTGCCAGCAGCTTCTCGACAGCCCGCACCGGGGAGCTGTTTTTT. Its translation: CASSFSTARTGELFF.

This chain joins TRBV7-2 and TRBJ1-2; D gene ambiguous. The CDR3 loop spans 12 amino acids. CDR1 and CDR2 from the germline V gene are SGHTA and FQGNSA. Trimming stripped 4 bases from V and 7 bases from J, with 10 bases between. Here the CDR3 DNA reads TGTGCCAGCAGCTCACAGTTGGGTGGCTACACCTTC. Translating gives CASSSQLGGYTF.

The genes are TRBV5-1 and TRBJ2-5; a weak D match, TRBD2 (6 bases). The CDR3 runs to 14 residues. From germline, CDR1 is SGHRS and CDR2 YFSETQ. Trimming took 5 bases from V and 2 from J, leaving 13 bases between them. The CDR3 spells CASRNPGVQETQYF. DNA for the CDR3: TGCGCCAGCAGGAACCCGGGAGTGCAAGAGACCCAGTACTTC.

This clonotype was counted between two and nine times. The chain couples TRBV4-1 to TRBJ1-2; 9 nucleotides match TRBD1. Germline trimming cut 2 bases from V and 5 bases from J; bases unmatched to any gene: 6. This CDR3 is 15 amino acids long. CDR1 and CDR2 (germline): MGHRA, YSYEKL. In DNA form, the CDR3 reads TGCGCCAGCAGCCAAACCGGGACAGGGATATATGGCTACACCTTC. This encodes CASSQTGTGIYGYTF.

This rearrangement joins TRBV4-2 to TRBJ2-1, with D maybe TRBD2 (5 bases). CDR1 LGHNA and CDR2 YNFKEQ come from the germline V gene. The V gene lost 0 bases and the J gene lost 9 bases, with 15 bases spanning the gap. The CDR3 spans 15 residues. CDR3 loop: CASSQDMTGYGEQFF. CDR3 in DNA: TGTGCCAGCAGCCAAGATATGACGGGGTACGGTGAGCAGTTCTTC.

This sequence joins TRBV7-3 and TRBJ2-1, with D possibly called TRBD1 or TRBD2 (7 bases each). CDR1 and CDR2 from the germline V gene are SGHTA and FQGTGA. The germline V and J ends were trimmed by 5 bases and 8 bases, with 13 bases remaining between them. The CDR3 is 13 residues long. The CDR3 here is CASSPRGGDEQFF. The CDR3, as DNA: TGTGCCAGCAGCCCCAGGGGGGGCGATGAGCAGTTCTTC.

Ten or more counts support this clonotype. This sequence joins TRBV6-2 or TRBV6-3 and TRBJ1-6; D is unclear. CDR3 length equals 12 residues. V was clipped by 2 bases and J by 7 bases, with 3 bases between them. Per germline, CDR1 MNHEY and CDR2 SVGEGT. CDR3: CASSYDNSPLHF. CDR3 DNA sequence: TGTGCCAGCAGTTACGACAATTCACCCCTCCACTTT.

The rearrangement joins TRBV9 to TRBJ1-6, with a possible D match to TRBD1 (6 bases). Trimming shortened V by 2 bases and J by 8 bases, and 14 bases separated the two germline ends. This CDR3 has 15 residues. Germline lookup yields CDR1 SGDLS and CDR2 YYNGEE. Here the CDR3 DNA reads TGTGCCAGCAGCGTGAGGGGGGCAGGGGATTCACCCCTCCACTTT. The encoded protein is CASSVRGAGDSPLHF.

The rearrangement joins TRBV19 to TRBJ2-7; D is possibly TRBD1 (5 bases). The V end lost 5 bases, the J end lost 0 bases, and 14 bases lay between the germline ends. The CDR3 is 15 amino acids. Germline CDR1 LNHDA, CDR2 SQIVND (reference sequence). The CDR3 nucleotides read TGTGCCAGTAGTGAAATGTTGACAGTCTCCTACGAGCAGTACTTC. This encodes CASSEMLTVSYEQYF. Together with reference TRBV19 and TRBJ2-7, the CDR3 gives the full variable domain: DGGITQSPKYLFRKEGQNVTLSCEQNLNHDAMYWYRQDPGQGLRLIYYSQIVNDFQKGDIAEGYSVSREKKESFPLTVTSAQKNPTAFYLCASSEMLTVSYEQYFGPGTRLTVT.

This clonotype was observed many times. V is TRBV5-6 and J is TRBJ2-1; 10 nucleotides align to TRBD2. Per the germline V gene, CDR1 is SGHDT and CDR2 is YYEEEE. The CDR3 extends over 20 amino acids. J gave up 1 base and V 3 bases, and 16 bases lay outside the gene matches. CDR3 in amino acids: CASSSMFGGSGGPSYNEQFF. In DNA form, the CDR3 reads TGTGCCAGCAGCTCGATGTTCGGCGGTAGCGGGGGGCCTTCCTACAATGAGCAGTTCTTC.

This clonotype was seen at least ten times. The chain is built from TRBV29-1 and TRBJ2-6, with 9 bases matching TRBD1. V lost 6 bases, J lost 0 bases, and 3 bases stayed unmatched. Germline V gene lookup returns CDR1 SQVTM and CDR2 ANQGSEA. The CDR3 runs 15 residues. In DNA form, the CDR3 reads TGCAGCGTGGGACAGGGAAGCTCTGGGGCCAACGTCCTGACTTTC. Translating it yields CSVGQGSSGANVLTF.

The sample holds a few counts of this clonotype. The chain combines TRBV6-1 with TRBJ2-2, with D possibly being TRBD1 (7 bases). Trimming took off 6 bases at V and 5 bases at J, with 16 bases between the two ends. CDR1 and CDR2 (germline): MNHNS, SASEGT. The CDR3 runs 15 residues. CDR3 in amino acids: CASSLAGGTTGELFF. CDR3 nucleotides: TGTGCCAGCAGCCTGGCAGGGGGGACGACCGGGGAGCTGTTTTTT.

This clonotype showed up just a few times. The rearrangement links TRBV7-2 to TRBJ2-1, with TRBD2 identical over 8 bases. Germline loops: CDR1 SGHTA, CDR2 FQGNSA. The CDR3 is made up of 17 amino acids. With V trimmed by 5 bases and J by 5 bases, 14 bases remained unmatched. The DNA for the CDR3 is TGTGCCAGCAGCCTGCTTCGGACGGGGGGGCGTAACAATGAGCAGTTCTTC. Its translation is CASSLLRTGGRNNEQFF.

DNA of the CDR3: TGTGCCAGCAGCGCCGGACAGGGGTCAGAGACCCAGTACTTC. It yields the protein CASSAGQGSETQYF. The chain has TRBV9 and TRBJ2-5; 9 bases fit TRBD1. Per the germline V gene, CDR1 is SGDLS and CDR2 is YYNGEE. Trimming cost V 3 bases and J 4 bases; bases outside gene matches: 4. The CDR3 is 14 amino acids.

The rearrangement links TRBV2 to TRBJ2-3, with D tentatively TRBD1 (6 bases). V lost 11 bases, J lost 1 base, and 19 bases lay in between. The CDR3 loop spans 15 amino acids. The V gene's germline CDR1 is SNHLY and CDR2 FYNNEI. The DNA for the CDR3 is TGTGCCGACAGGATGGGGAGTGTTGGCACAGATACGCAGTATTTT. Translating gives CADRMGSVGTDTQYF.

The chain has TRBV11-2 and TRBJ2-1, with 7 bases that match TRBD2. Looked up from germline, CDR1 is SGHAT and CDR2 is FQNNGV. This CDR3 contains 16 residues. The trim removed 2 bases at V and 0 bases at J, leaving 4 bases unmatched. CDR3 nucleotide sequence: TGTGCCAGCAGCTTACGAGGGGAGGGCTCCTACAATGAGCAGTTCTTC. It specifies CASSLRGEGSYNEQFF.